This TCR beta chain was captured in a study of cytotoxic CD8 clonotypes in ibrutinib-treated CLL. Study-level background: For this cohort, patients were ten to twelve relapsed/refractory and around 16 treatment-naive, while some 17 were IGHV unmutated. Study results and limitations: T-cell clonality at baseline went above that of age-matched healthy donors and rose and fell with circulating CD8+ T-cell counts. Elevated clonality accompanied ibrutinib response, with a return toward baseline values at progression.

Germline V gives CDR1 ENHRY, CDR2 SYGVKD. V dropped 10 bases and J dropped 0 bases, with 10 bases sitting between them. This CDR3 has 13 residues. As for this clone: Antigen: not known.

The method was immunoSEQ multiplex PCR; TCRdb's version includes in-frame clones alone and lacks a portion of them. The sample carries about 160,000 clones, roughly four fifths recorded once. This TCR derives from a human donor with chronic lymphocytic leukemia. V and J are TRBV10-3 and TRBJ1-5; no firm D call. The sequences come from PBMCs, collected after 12 months of ibrutinib treatment. The DNA of the CDR3 is TGTGCCAGCGCGGGTTTTAGCAATCAGCCCCAGCATTTT. Translation: CASAGFSNQPQHF.